One and the same sample provided the 21 T cell receptor beta chains below, sequenced in a study of vaccination and CD4 T cells after COVID-19 (dated by TCRdb to the early 2020s). The library was obtained by PCR. The sequencing machine was an Illumina iSeq 100. The public sequencing data were trimmed at Q25 with fastp and processed into clonotypes with MiXCR by TCRdb, which kept only in-frame beta chains. Rows are unified per CDR3 protein, each entry keeping the most common DNA and genes. This sample has tens of thousands of distinct CDR3 sequences in its table, and roughly 61% of those were observed once. Clones ranked in the top ten supply 1.1% of the sample. The source was CD4+ T cells from blood, collected before SARS-CoV-2 vaccination. These receptors originate from a human donor who had recovered from COVID-19.

This clonotype came up a few times. Compared with germline, one end of the junction differs, possibly owing to a read error. This chain connects TRBV19 to TRBJ2-1; 11 nucleotides align to TRBD2. Germline loops: CDR1 LNHDA, CDR2 SQIVND (reference sequence). This CDR3 is 15 amino acids long. DNA of the CDR3: TGTGCCAGTAGGATAGCGGGAGGGTCACTCAATGAGCAGTTCTTC. Its translation is CASRIAGGSLNEQFF.

This clonotype was seen a few times. The chain joins TRBV7-9 to TRBJ2-3; TRBD2 aligns across 12 bases. CDR3 length: 16 residues. V trimming: 5 bases; J trimming: 3 bases; junction bases outside the gene matches: 6. Per germline, CDR1 SEHNR and CDR2 FQNEAQ (reference sequence). This CDR3 reads CASSPGLAGRTDTQYF. CDR3 bases: TGTGCCAGCAGCCCCGGACTAGCGGGGAGGACAGATACGCAGTATTTT.

The rearrangement uses TRBV20-1 and TRBJ2-7, with D perhaps matching TRBD2 (6 bases). Germline-derived CDR1 and CDR2 are DFQATT and SNEGSKA (reference sequence). The CDR3 is 13 amino acids. Trimming cost V 0 bases and J 3 bases, with 9 bases left between them. In DNA, the CDR3 is TGCAGTGCTAGAGATAGGAGGGGCTACGAGCAGTACTTC. The encoded protein is CSARDRRGYEQYF.

V and J are TRBV20-1 and TRBJ2-2, with a possible D match to TRBD2 (6 bases). This CDR3 spans 11 amino acids. The germline CDR1 and CDR2 sequences are DFQATT and SNEGSKA (reference sequence). Trimming pared 7 bases from V and 6 bases from J, leaving 9 bases between. Written as DNA, the CDR3 is TGCAGTGGAAGGAGGGCCGGGGAGCTGTTTTTT. The encoded protein is CSGRRAGELFF.

V gene TRBV7-9 combines with J gene TRBJ1-5, with D maybe TRBD1 (5 bases). The V and J ends lost 5 bases and 4 bases respectively, with 9 bases between them. Germline V gives CDR1 SEHNR, CDR2 FQNEAQ (reference sequence). There are 13 residues in the CDR3. The CDR3 bases are TGTGCCAGCAGCGCTAACAGGAATCAGCCCCAGCATTTT. Translating gives CASSANRNQPQHF.

The chain is built from TRBV20-1 and TRBJ1-2; D is unresolved. Germline V lookup: CDR1 DFQATT, CDR2 SNEGSKA (reference sequence). The length of the CDR3 is 12 residues. V was cut by 4 bases and J by 2 bases, with 8 bases left in between. CDR3 protein: CSATQQNYGYTF. DNA of the CDR3: TGCAGTGCTACACAGCAGAACTATGGCTACACCTTC.

The rearrangement links TRBV19 to TRBJ2-7; 8 bases align to TRBD2. In germline, CDR1 is LNHDA, CDR2 SQIVND (reference sequence). Trimming at V came to 5 bases and at J to 2 bases, leaving 11 bases not matched to a gene. The CDR3 length is 16 residues. CDR3 sequence reads: CASSSAGTRGTYEQYF. DNA for the CDR3: TGTGCCAGTAGTTCGGCCGGGACTAGGGGAACCTACGAGCAGTACTTC.

By sample share, this clonotype is medium-sized. The chain is built from TRBV7-2 and TRBJ2-7; D may be TRBD1 (5 bases). Germline assignment: CDR1 SGHTA and CDR2 FQGNSA. V lost 1 base and J lost 13, with 11 bases in between. CDR3 length: 11 residues. The CDR3, as DNA: TGTGCCAGCAGCTTAGAATACGACAGATACTTC. Its translation is CASSLEYDRYF.

DNA for the CDR3: TGTGCCAGCAGTGAAGGTTACGATCTGACGGAGCAGTACTTC. Protein sequence: CASSEGYDLTEQYF. This chain uses TRBV6-1 with TRBJ2-7, with no clear D. This CDR3 is built from 14 residues. Germline CDR1 reads MNHNS; CDR2 reads SASEGT. V was clipped by 1 base and J by 7 bases, with 14 bases between them.

V gene TRBV12-3 or TRBV12-4 combines with J gene TRBJ2-5; 7 bases agree with TRBD1. With V trimmed by 1 base and J by 4 bases, 6 bases remained unmatched. The CDR3 runs 15 residues. The CDR3 sequence is CASSLEAGGVETQYF. In DNA, the CDR3 is TGTGCCAGCAGTTTAGAGGCAGGGGGAGTAGAGACCCAGTACTTC.

The V gene is TRBV20-1, the J gene TRBJ2-3, with TRBD2 as a possible D gene (5 bases). This CDR3 spans 12 amino acids. Germline V gene lookup returns CDR1 DFQATT and CDR2 SNEGSKA (reference sequence). The CDR3 protein is CSLAANTDTQYF. The CDR3 nucleotides are TGCAGCCTAGCTGCCAACACAGATACGCAGTATTTT.

This chain joins TRBV18 and TRBJ1-5; no clear D. Germline CDR1 reads KGHSH; CDR2 reads LQKENI. V was shortened by 2 bases and J by 7 bases, with 9 bases between the two germline ends. The CDR3 totals 13 residues. For the CDR3, the DNA is TGTGCCAGCTCACCAAAACTATCCCAGCCCCAGCATTTT. This encodes CASSPKLSQPQHF.

The rearrangement joins TRBV20-1 to TRBJ2-7, with 9 bases identical to TRBD2. V shed 3 bases, J shed 1 base, and the junction held 4 bases outside the gene matches. Looked up from germline, CDR1 is DFQATT and CDR2 is SNEGSKA (reference sequence). The CDR3 sequence is 14 residues long. CDR3 sequence (DNA): TGCAGTGCTAGTCCTAGCGGGATATCCTACGAGCAGTACTTC. Protein sequence: CSASPSGISYEQYF.

This clonotype was detected once. The chain employs TRBV19 and TRBJ1-1, with D unresolved. V was trimmed by 10 bases and J by 1 base, leaving 10 bases between them. CDR3 size: 12 residues. The germline V gene has CDR1 LNHDA and CDR2 SQIVND (reference sequence). The chain's CDR3 is CATRRQNTEAFF. DNA of the CDR3: TGTGCCACGAGGAGACAGAACACTGAAGCTTTCTTT.

The genes are TRBV6-1 and TRBJ2-7; D remains ambiguous. CDR1 MNHNS and CDR2 SASEGT come from the germline V gene. Deletions cut 8 bases from V and 0 bases from J, with 11 bases between. The CDR3 runs to 13 residues. The DNA of the CDR3 is TGTGCCAGCTTGCAAGCGAACTCCTACGAGCAGTACTTC. Its protein product is CASLQANSYEQYF.

This clonotype was counted a few times. The junction departs from the called germline gene at one end, perhaps through a read error. This chain uses TRBV5-1 with TRBJ1-1, with TRBD1 matching 7 bases. Per the germline V gene, CDR1 is SGHRS and CDR2 is YFSETQ. This CDR3 region has 13 residues. The CDR3 reads CASTLTGSGEAFF. As DNA, the CDR3 is TGCGCCAGCACCTTGACAGGGTCGGGTGAAGCTTTCTTT. Full variable domain (missing parts from reference TRBV5-1 and TRBJ1-1): KAGVTQTPRYLIKTRGQQVTLSCSPISGHRSVSWYQQTPGQGLQFLFEYFSETQRNKGNFPGRFSGRQFSNSRSEMNVSTLELGDSALYLCASTLTGSGEAFFGQGTRLTVV.

This clonotype was found once. The rearrangement links TRBV20-1 to TRBJ1-2; no reliable D call. The CDR3 loop spans 13 amino acids. Trimming took off 0 bases at V and 3 bases at J, with 8 bases between the two ends. The germline V gene has CDR1 DFQATT and CDR2 SNEGSKA (reference sequence). CDR3 sequence: CSARDWSDYGYTF. CDR3 DNA sequence: TGCAGTGCTAGAGATTGGTCTGACTATGGCTACACCTTC.

This clonotype has just a few counts. This chain joins TRBV6-1 and TRBJ1-2; D is undetermined. Trimming pared 8 bases from V and 2 bases from J, leaving 12 bases between. The CDR3 length is 13 residues. CDR1 MNHNS and CDR2 SASEGT come from the germline V gene. The CDR3 DNA is TGTGCCAGCCGACCCTGGACCAACTATGGCTACACCTTC. Protein sequence: CASRPWTNYGYTF.

The chain is built from TRBV11-2 and TRBJ2-7; 8 nucleotides align to TRBD2. Germline CDR1 is SGHAT and CDR2 is FQNNGV. The CDR3 has 17 amino acids. V was clipped by 1 base and J by 3 bases; unmatched bases: 11. This CDR3 is CASSLVSLAGWDYEQYF. The CDR3 region has the DNA TGTGCCAGCAGCTTAGTTAGTCTAGCGGGTTGGGACTACGAGCAGTACTTC.

This clonotype has just a few counts. The CDR3 is CSAPGLKSFSEQYF. The CDR3 region has the DNA TGCAGTGCTCCAGGACTCAAAAGCTTCTCCGAGCAGTACTTC. This chain uses TRBV20-1 with TRBJ2-7; tentative D call: TRBD2 (5 bases). Trimming cost V 5 bases and J 6 bases, with 20 bases left between them. The CDR3 is made up of 14 amino acids. The germline gives CDR1 DFQATT, CDR2 SNEGSKA (reference sequence).

V gene TRBV5-4 combines with J gene TRBJ2-5, with D unclear. Germline loops: CDR1 SGHNT, CDR2 YYREEE (reference sequence). The CDR3 extends over 14 amino acids. V shed 1 base and J shed 4 bases, with 11 bases lying between them. The CDR3 reads CASSLRWSSETQYF. In DNA, the CDR3 is TGTGCCAGCAGCTTGCGTTGGTCTTCAGAGACCCAGTACTTC.